Included here is one T cell receptor beta chain sequence, with context. This record comes from a study of blood T cells in healthy people across ages. The CDR3 extends over 17 amino acids. The germline V gene encodes CDR1 SGHRS and CDR2 YFSETQ. Primers used in a second PCR of roughly 7 to 11 cycles were a sample-barcoded 5' primer and a J-beta primer mix. TCRdb reprocessed the 5' RACE reads with MiXCR, giving one entry per CDR3 protein. The sample has hundreds of thousands of distinct CDR3 sequences; about 61% are singletons. The chain joins TRBV5-1 to TRBJ2-5, with 8 nucleotides matching TRBD2. The DNA end lines up better with TRBJ2-7; the J call may be wrong. Sequencing input: blood. The TCR sequence derives from a man aged 35 to 55 in good health. The CDR3 reads CASSPDGSGIGGDEQYF. The CDR3 coding sequence is TGCGCCAGCAGCCCGGACGGTAGCGGGATTGGGGGTGACGAGCAGTACTTC.